The 2 T cell receptor beta chains listed next were all sequenced from one sample in a study of identical twins. One entry per CDR3 protein results from TCRdb running MiXCR on the 5' RACE reads. The sample holds 1.5 million to 2 million distinct CDR3 sequences; around a third are singletons and the top ten take about 0.27%. The sample comprised cord blood. The receptors come from a newborn girl in good health.

The CDR3 nucleotides read TGCGCCAGCAGCGGGCTGACTAGCGGGAGAACAGATACGCAGTATTTT. This translates into CASSGLTSGRTDTQYF. The genes are TRBV5-1 and TRBJ2-3, with 12 bases that match TRBD2. V was pared by 4 bases and J by 3 bases, with 6 bases of the junction left unmatched. This CDR3 has 16 residues. Per the germline V gene, CDR1 is SGHRS and CDR2 is YFSETQ.

CDR3 DNA: TGTGCCAGCAGCCACGGGACAGGGGTCCCATGGGGCTACACCTTC. Encoded protein: CASSHGTGVPWGYTF. The genes are TRBV3-1 and TRBJ1-2, with 10 nucleotides matching TRBD1. This CDR3 is 15 amino acids long. V gave up 3 bases and J gave up 8 bases; unmatched junction bases: 9. Per germline, CDR1 LGHDT and CDR2 YNNKEL (reference sequence).